The rows below give T cell receptor beta chains drawn from one sample of a study of T cells in tuberculosis. Sequenced by immunoSEQ multiplex PCR; TCRdb stores in-frame clones only, minus some. Of about 58,000 clones listed, 88% were seen once; the top ten hold around a fifth. The specimen sequenced was CD1b-GMM tetramer-negative cells sorted from PBMCs. Every receptor here comes from an adult woman with latent tuberculosis. CDR3s include the opening cysteine and the closing phenylalanine or tryptophan. Fields, in order: V gene, clone size, D gene, J gene, CDR3 protein, CDR3 DNA. D genes are given only for firm matches. Clone size is stated in some rows and not others, as once, few, many or a class when expanded.

TRBV6-6	.	.	TRBJ2-1	CASSYQGRLSYNEQFF	TGTGCCAGCAGTTACCAGGGCAGACTCTCCTACAATGAGCAGTTCTTC
TRBV12-5	.	.	TRBJ1-5	CASGLAHQPQHF	TGTGCTAGTGGTTTGGCTCATCAGCCCCAGCATTTT
TRBV30	.	TRBD1	TRBJ1-6	CAWITGQGYGNSPLHF	TGTGCCTGGATCACAGGACAGGGGTATGGTAATTCACCCCTCCACTTT
TRBV9	.	.	TRBJ2-3	CASSARGGTATDTQYF	TGTGCCAGCAGCGCCCGAGGGGGGACAGCGACAGATACGCAGTATTTT
TRBV5-6	.	TRBD1	TRBJ2-7	CASSLALRTGDREQYF	TGTGCCAGCAGCTTAGCCCTAAGGACAGGGGATCGCGAGCAGTACTTC
TRBV7-8	.	.	TRBJ1-2	CASSSTALYGYTF	TGTGCCAGCAGCTCGACAGCGCTCTATGGCTACACCTTC
TRBV2	.	.	TRBJ2-7	CASSLLGQGPYEQYF	TGTGCCAGCAGTCTTTTAGGGCAGGGCCCCTACGAGCAGTACTTC
TRBV7-9	few	TRBD2	TRBJ2-1	CASSSTSGLYQFF	TGTGCCAGCAGCTCGACTAGCGGGTTATACCAGTTCTTC
TRBV29-1	.	.	TRBJ2-3	CSVSSGLYTDTQYF	TGCAGCGTCTCGTCGGGACTCTACACAGATACGCAGTATTTT
TRBV29-1	.	TRBD1	TRBJ2-5	CSVPTDDRVETQYF	TGCAGCGTTCCGACGGATGACAGGGTTGAGACCCAGTACTTC
TRBV7-3	.	TRBD2	TRBJ2-7	CASSSAGGYEQYF	TGTGCCAGCAGCTCCGCGGGAGGCTACGAGCAGTACTTC
TRBV30	.	.	TRBJ1-3	CAWSVGTGTGNTIYF	TGTGCCTGGAGTGTAGGTACGGGTACTGGAAACACCATATATTTT
TRBV15	.	.	TRBJ1-5	CATSRDRGPAQPQHF	TGTGCCACCAGCAGAGACAGAGGGCCGGCTCAGCCCCAGCATTTT
TRBV19	.	TRBD2	TRBJ2-7	CASSPIWTSRETYEQYF	TGTGCCAGTAGTCCAATCTGGACTAGCAGGGAGACCTACGAGCAGTACTTC
TRBV20-1	.	.	TRBJ2-3	CSARSFTQYF	TGCAGTGCTAGATCCTTTACGCAGTATTTT
TRBV6-1	.	TRBD2	TRBJ2-7	CACMKKAGGHEQYF	TGTGCCTGCATGAAAAAAGCGGGGGGACACGAGCAGTACTTC
TRBV5-1	.	TRBD1	TRBJ1-2	CASSLEGAASLHGYTF	TGCGCCAGCAGCTTGGAGGGGGCGGCCAGTCTACATGGCTACACCTTC
TRBV25-1	.	.	TRBJ1-2	CASSESVGRAYGYTF	TGTGCCAGCAGTGAATCGGTAGGGCGGGCCTATGGCTACACCTTC
TRBV7-2	.	TRBD1	TRBJ1-1	CASSQDRGTVNTEAFF	TGCGCCAGCAGCCAAGATCGTGGGACAGTGAACACTGAAGCTTTCTTT
TRBV10-3	.	.	TRBJ2-3	CAIAQASTDTQYF	TGTGCCATCGCTCAGGCTAGCACAGATACGCAGTATTTT
TRBV9	.	TRBD2	TRBJ2-2	CASSASLAGGVGGELFF	TGTGCCAGCAGCGCCTCACTAGCGGGAGGCGTAGGCGGGGAGCTGTTTTTT
TRBV4-1	.	.	TRBJ1-2	CASSQDRAPRGIGGYTF	TGCGCCAGCAGCCAAGATCGGGCCCCTAGGGGGATTGGCGGCTACACCTTC
TRBV19	.	TRBD1	TRBJ2-3	CASSIGQGKGTDTQYF	TGTGCCAGTAGTATAGGACAGGGAAAGGGCACAGATACGCAGTATTTT
TRBV19	.	.	TRBJ2-7	CASSPQGMIPYEQYF	TGTGCCAGTAGTCCGCAGGGTATGATACCCTACGAGCAGTACTTC
TRBV28	once	TRBD1	TRBJ2-1	CASSLDRGQKGDEQFF	TGTGCCAGCAGTTTGGACAGGGGGCAAAAGGGGGATGAGCAGTTCTTC